This T cell receptor beta chain derives from a study of Ad26.COV2.S vaccination and SARS-CoV-2 variants. TCRdb's copy holds only in-frame clones and misses some; the assay was immunoSEQ multiplex PCR. The top ten hold about 8% of the sample, which has approximately 350,000 clones, roughly 85% seen once. Germline CDR1 is MGHRA and CDR2 is YSYEKL. This CDR3 has 15 amino acids. Trimming stripped 1 base from V and 3 bases from J, with 9 bases between. Treatment meaning: some 19 received Ad26.COV2.S at low or high dose, single or two shots; roughly 5 received placebo; per-sample allocation not given. Samples analyzed were those drawn on day 63 after the first vaccine or placebo injection.

V and J are TRBV4-1 and TRBJ1-4; no clear D gene. The specimen comprised peripheral blood, sampled in a trial of Ad26.COV2.S vaccine versus placebo. The TCR was taken from a person between 18 and 65 years old who received the Ad26.COV2.S COVID-19 vaccine or a placebo. The CDR3 coding sequence is TGCGCCAGCAGCCAAGGCTACGAACCTAATGAAAAACTGTTTTTT. Amino acid sequence: CASSQGYEPNEKLFF.